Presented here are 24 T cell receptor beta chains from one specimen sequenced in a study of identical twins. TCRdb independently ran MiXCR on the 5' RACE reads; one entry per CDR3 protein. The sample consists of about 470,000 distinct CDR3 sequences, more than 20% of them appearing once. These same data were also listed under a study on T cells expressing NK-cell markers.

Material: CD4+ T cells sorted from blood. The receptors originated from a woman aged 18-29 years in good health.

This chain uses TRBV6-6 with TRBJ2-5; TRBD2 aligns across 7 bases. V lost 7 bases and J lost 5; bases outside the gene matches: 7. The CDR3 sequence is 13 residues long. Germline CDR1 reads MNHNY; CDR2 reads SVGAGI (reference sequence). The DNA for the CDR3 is TGTGCCAGCACCGGGAGGAGGGTGGAGACCCAGTACTTC. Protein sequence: CASTGRRVETQYF.

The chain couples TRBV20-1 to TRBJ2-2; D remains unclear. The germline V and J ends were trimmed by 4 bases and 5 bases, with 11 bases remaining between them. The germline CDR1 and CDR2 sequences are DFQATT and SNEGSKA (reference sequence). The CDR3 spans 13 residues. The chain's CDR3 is CSATTDWTGELFF. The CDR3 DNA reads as TGCAGTGCTACAACCGACTGGACCGGGGAGCTGTTTTTT.

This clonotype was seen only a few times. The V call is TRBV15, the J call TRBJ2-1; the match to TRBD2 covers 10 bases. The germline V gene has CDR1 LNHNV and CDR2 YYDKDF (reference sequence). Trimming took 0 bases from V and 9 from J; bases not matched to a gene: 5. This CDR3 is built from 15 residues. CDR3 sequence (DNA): TGTGCCACCAGCAGAGATTTACTAGCGGGACGTGAGCAGTTCTTC. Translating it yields CATSRDLLAGREQFF.

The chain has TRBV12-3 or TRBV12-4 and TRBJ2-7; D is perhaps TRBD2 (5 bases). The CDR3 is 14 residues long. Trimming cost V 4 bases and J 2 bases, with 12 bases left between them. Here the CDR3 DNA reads TGTGCCAGCAGTTCCGCGGGCCACACCTACGAGCAGTACTTC. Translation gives CASSSAGHTYEQYF.

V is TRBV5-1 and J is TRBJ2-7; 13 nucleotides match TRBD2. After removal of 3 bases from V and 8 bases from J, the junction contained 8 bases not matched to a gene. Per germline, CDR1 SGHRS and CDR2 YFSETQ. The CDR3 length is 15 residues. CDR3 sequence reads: CASSSEGLAGVKQYF. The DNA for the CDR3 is TGCGCCAGCAGCTCGGAAGGACTAGCGGGAGTGAAGCAGTACTTC. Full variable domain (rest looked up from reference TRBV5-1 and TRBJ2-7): KAGVTQTPRYLIKTRGQQVTLSCSPISGHRSVSWYQQTPGQGLQFLFEYFSETQRNKGNFPGRFSGRQFSNSRSEMNVSTLELGDSALYLCASSSEGLAGVKQYFGPGTRLTVT.

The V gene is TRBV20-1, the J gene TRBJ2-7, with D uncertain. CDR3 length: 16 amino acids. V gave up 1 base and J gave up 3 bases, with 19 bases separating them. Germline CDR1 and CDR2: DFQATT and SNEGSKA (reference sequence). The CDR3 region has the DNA TGCAGTGCTAGAGGGGTCTCCGGCCCTCCTTTCTACGAGCAGTACTTC. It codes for CSARGVSGPPFYEQYF.

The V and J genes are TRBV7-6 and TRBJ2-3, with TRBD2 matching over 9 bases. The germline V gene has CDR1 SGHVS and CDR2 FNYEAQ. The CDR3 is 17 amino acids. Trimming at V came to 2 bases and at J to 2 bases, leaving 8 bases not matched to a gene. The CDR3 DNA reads TGTGCCAGCAGCTTAAGGGGCACTAGCGGGTTCACAGATACGCAGTATTTT. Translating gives CASSLRGTSGFTDTQYF.

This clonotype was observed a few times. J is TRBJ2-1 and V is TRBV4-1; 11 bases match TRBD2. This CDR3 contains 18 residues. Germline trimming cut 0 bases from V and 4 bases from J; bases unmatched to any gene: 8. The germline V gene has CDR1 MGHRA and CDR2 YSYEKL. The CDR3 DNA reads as TGCGCCAGCAGCCAAGAAGGGCTAGCGGGGGGCAGATACAATGAGCAGTTCTTC. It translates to CASSQEGLAGGRYNEQFF.

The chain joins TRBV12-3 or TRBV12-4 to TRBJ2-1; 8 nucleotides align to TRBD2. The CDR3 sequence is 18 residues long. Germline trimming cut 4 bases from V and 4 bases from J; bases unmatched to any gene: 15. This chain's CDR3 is CASSSLGGGLAGYNEQFF. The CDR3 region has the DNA TGTGCCAGCAGTTCTCTTGGGGGGGGGCTAGCGGGTTACAATGAGCAGTTCTTC.

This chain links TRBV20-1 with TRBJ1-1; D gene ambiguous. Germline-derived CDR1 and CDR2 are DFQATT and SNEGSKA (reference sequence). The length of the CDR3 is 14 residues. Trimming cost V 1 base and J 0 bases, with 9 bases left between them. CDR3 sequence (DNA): TGCAGTGCTAGAGCTGGAACCATGAACACTGAAGCTTTCTTT. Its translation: CSARAGTMNTEAFF.

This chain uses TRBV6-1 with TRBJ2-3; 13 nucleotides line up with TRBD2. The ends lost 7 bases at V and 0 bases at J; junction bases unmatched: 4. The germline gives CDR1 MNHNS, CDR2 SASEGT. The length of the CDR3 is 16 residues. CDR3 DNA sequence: TGTGCCAGCAAATGGACTAGCGGGGGTAGCACAGATACGCAGTATTTT. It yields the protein CASKWTSGGSTDTQYF.

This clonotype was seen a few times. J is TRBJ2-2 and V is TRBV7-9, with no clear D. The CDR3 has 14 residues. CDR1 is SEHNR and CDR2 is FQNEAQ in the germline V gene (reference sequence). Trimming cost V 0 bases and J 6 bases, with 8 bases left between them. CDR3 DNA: TGTGCCAGCAGCTTAGCGGTGGGCTCCGGGGAGCTGTTTTTT. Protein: CASSLAVGSGELFF.

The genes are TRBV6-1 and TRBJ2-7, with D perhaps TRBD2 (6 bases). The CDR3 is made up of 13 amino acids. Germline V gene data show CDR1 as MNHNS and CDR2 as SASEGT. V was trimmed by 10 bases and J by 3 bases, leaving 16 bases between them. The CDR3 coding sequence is TGTGCCACTAAATCGGGGGTGGGCTACGAGCAGTACTTC. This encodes CATKSGVGYEQYF.

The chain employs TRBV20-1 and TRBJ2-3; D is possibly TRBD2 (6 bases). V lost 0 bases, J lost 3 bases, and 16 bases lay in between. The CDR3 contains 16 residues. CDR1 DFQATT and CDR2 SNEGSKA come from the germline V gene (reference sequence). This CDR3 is CSARDVGGSPTDTQYF. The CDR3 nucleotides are TGCAGTGCTAGAGATGTTGGAGGGAGTCCTACAGATACGCAGTATTTT.

DNA for the CDR3: TGTGCCAGCAGTTACGCCGGGACCCCGTGGGCCCAGTACTTC. Translated, it gives CASSYAGTPWAQYF. The chain employs TRBV6-2 or TRBV6-3 and TRBJ2-5; either TRBD1 or TRBD2 may fit D (5 bases each). This CDR3 spans 14 amino acids. CDR1 is MNHEY and CDR2 is SVGEGT in the germline V gene. Trimming shortened V by 2 bases and J by 9 bases, and 16 bases separated the two germline ends.

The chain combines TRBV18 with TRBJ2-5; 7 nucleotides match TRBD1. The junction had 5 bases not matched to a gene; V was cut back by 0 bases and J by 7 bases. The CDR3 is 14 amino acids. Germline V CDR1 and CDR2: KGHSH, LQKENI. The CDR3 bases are TGTGCCAGCTCACCACCCGGGGACAGAGGGACCCAGTACTTC. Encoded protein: CASSPPGDRGTQYF.

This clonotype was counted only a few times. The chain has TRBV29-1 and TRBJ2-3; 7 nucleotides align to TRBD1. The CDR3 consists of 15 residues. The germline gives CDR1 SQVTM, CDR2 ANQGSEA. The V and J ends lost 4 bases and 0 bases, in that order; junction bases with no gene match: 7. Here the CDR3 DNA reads TGCAGCGTTGTGGGGACAGTACCTAGCACAGATACGCAGTATTTT. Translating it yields CSVVGTVPSTDTQYF.

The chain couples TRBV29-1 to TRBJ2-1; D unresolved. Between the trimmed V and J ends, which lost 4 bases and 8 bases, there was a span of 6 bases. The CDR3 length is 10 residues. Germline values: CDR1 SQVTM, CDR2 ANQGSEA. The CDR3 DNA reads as TGCAGCGTTGCAAGCGATGAGCAGTTCTTC. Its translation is CSVASDEQFF.

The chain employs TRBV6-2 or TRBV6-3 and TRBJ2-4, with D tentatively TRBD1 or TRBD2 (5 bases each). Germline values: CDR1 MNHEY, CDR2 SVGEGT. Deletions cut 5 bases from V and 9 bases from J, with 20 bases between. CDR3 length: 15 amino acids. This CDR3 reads CASSPTRQPFRIQYF. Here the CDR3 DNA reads TGTGCCAGCAGTCCAACTAGACAGCCGTTTCGCATTCAGTACTTC.

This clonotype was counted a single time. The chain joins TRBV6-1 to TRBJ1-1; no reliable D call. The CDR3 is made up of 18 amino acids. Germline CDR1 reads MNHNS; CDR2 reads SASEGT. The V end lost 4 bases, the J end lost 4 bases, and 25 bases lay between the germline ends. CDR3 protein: CASSGFGSPARSRTEAFF. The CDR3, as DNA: TGTGCCAGCAGTGGATTCGGGTCCCCGGCCCGGAGTCGCACTGAAGCTTTCTTT.

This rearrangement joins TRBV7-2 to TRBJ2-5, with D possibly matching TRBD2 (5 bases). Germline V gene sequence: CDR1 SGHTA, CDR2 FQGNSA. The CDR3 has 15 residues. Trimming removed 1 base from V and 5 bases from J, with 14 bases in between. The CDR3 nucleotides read TGTGCCAGCAGCTTAGAGGCACGGGGTGGGGAGACCCAGTACTTC. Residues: CASSLEARGGETQYF. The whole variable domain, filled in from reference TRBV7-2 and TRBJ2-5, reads GAGVSQSPSNKVTEKGKDVELRCDPISGHTALYWYRQSLGQGLEFLIYFQGNSAPDKSGLPSDRFSAERTGGSVSTLTIQRTQQEDSAVYLCASSLEARGGETQYFGPGTRLLVL.

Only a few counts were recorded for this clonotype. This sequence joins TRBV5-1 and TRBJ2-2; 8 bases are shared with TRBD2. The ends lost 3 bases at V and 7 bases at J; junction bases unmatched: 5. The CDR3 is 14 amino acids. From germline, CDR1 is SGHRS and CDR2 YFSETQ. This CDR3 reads CASSWGLDGGELFF. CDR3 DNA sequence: TGCGCCAGCAGCTGGGGACTAGACGGCGGGGAGCTGTTTTTT.

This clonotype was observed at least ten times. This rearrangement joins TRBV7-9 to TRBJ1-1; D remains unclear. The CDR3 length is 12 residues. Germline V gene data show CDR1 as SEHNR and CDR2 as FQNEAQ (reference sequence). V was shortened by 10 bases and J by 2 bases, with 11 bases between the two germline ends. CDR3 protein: CATLSANTEAFF. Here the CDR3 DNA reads TGTGCCACCCTATCCGCCAACACTGAAGCTTTCTTT.

The CDR3 spells CASSSRSDRGETQYF. For the CDR3, the DNA is TGTGCCAGCAGCTCCAGAAGTGACAGGGGTGAGACCCAGTACTTC. The rearrangement uses TRBV7-6 and TRBJ2-5; 8 positions match TRBD1. The CDR3 is 15 residues long. V was pared by 4 bases and J by 5 bases, with 9 bases of the junction left unmatched. Germline V gene lookup returns CDR1 SGHVS and CDR2 FNYEAQ.